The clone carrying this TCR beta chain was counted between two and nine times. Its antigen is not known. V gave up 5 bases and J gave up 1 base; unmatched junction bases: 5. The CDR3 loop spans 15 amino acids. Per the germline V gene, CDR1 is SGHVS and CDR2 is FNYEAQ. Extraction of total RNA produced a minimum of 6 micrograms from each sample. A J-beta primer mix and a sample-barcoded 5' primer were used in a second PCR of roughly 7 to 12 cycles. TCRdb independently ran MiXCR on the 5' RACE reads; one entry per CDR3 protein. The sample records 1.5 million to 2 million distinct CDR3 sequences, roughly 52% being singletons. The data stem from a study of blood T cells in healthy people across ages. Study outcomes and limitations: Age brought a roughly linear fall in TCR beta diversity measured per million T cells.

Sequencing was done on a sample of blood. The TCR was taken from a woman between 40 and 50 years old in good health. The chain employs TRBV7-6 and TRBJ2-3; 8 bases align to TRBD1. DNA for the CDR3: TGTGCCAGCAGCCGAGAGACAGGGGGCACAGATACGCAGTATTTT. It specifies CASSRETGGTDTQYF. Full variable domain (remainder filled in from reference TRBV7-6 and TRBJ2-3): GAGVSQSPRYKVTKRGQDVALRCDPISGHVSLYWYRQALGQGPEFLTYFNYEAQQDKSGLPNDRFSAERPEGSISTLTIQRTEQRDSAMYRCASSRETGGTDTQYFGPGTRLTVL.